This T cell receptor (beta chain) came from a study of blood T cell repertoires in COVID-19. Authors' processing steps: Reference gene primer amplification yielded estimated nucleated cell counts. TCRdb keeps only in-frame clones here, not all; method: immunoSEQ multiplex PCR. The DNA was the basis for D and trimming; V, J and clone size are from that table. The data show approximately 25,000 clones, 90% seen once. The CDR3 is 14 amino acids. V was pared by 3 bases and J by 2 bases, with 14 bases between. CDR1 DFQATT and CDR2 SNEGSKA come from the germline V gene (reference sequence). The chain has TRBV20-1 and TRBJ2-7; D not resolved. This receptor was taken from a woman in her sixties with active COVID-19. Sequencing input: peripheral blood. This CDR3 is CSASPTRVAYEQYF. Here the CDR3 DNA reads TGCAGTGCTAGTCCCACCCGGGTAGCCTACGAGCAGTACTTC.